This TCR beta chain was sequenced during a study of blood T cell repertoires in COVID-19. Background on the study: From T cells, B-cell-depleted T cells, or PBMCs came the material, which was cDNA or gDNA.

In the study's own analysis: Amplified reference gene primers provided the basis for estimating nucleated cell counts. Measured with immunoSEQ multiplex PCR; TCRdb has only the in-frame clones, and not every one. For V, J and clone size, that table is used; D and trimming come from the DNA. Among about 40,000 clones listed, around 91% were seen once. Germline loops: CDR1 SGHTA, CDR2 FQGTGA. This CDR3 contains 15 residues. Trimming left V 3 bases short and J 6 bases short, with 15 bases between. The sequence derives from a man aged 50-59 years with active COVID-19. The specimen sequenced was peripheral blood. The chain is built from TRBV7-3 and TRBJ2-1; possibly TRBD2 for D (5 bases). The CDR3, as DNA: TGTGCCAGCAGCTTTCGACTAACCGGCGCCAATGAGCAGTTCTTC. Translating it yields CASSFRLTGANEQFF.